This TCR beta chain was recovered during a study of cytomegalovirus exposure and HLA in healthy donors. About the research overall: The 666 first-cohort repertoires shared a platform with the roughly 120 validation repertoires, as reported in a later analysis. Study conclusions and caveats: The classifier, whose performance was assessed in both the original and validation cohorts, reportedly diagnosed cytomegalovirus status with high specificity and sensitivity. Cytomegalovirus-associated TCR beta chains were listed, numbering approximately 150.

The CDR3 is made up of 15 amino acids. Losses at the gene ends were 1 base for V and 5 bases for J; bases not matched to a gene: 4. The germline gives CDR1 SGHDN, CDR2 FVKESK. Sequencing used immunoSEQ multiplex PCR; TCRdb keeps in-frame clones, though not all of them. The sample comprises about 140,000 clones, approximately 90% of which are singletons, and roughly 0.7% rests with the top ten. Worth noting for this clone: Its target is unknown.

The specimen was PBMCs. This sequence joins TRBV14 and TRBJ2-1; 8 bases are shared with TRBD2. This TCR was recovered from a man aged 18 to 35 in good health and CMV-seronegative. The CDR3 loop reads CASSQVAGRNNEQFF. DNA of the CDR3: TGTGCCAGCAGCCAAGTAGCGGGGCGGAACAATGAGCAGTTCTTC.